The 28 T cell receptor beta chains presented below share a single source sample, sequenced in a study of shared clonotypes between healthy human individuals. The repertoire was sequenced with immunoSEQ multiplex PCR; TCRdb's copy has only in-frame clones and lacks some. This table has about 510,000 clones, 60% to 80% appearing once. The specimen was PBMCs. The receptors were gathered from a woman aged 40 to 50 in good health. Some clones in this sample may be carry-over from other donors' samples.

The V and J genes are TRBV6-1 and TRBJ1-5, with TRBD1 identical over 9 bases. J gave up 6 bases and V 0 bases, and 3 bases lay outside the gene matches. CDR3 size: 15 residues. Germline V lookup: CDR1 MNHNS, CDR2 SASEGT. The CDR3 coding sequence is TGTGCCAGCAGTGAAGCGGAACAGGGGGCTCAGCCCCAGCATTTT. It encodes CASSEAEQGAQPQHF.

This sequence joins TRBV30 and TRBJ2-7; D is perhaps TRBD2 (6 bases). Germline loops: CDR1 GTSNPN, CDR2 SVGIG (reference sequence). The germline V and J ends were trimmed by 2 bases and 3 bases, with 14 bases remaining between them. CDR3 size: 14 residues. The chain's CDR3 is CAWSWTSGVYEQYF. CDR3 DNA: TGTGCCTGGAGTTGGACCTCGGGGGTCTACGAGCAGTACTTC.

This clone was seen more than once but under ten times. The chain uses TRBV29-1 and TRBJ1-1; maybe TRBD1 (6 bases). The CDR3 is made up of 12 amino acids. The germline gives CDR1 SQVTM, CDR2 ANQGSEA. V lost 8 bases to trimming and J lost 5 bases, with 15 bases between them. The DNA of the CDR3 is TGCAGCCTGGAGGGGGAAGGGACTGAAGCTTTCTTT. Residues: CSLEGEGTEAFF.

The V call is TRBV6-5, the J call TRBJ2-5; 13 bases align to TRBD2. CDR1 is MNHEY, CDR2 SVGAGI, per germline. The J segment lost 5 bases and the V segment lost 6 bases, leaving 6 bases of the junction unmatched. This CDR3 is 15 amino acids long. The CDR3 DNA reads TGTGCCAGCAGCTACGGACTAGCGGGAGCCGAGACCCAGTACTTC. Translation: CASSYGLAGAETQYF.

The V gene is TRBV19, the J gene TRBJ2-1; D unresolved. The CDR3 consists of 15 residues. V was trimmed by 4 bases and J by 3 bases, leaving 13 bases between them. Looked up from germline, CDR1 is LNHDA and CDR2 is SQIVND (reference sequence). The CDR3 DNA reads TGTGCCAGTAGTAACCGAGACACAATCTACAATGAGCAGTTCTTC. Translating it yields CASSNRDTIYNEQFF.

The chain has TRBV18 and TRBJ2-7; D is possibly TRBD1 (5 bases). V was shortened by 3 bases and J by 0 bases, with 12 bases between the two germline ends. Germline V lookup: CDR1 KGHSH, CDR2 LQKENI. CDR3 length: 15 residues. CDR3 amino acids: CASSPTGDRSYEQYF. The CDR3 DNA is TGTGCCAGCTCACCCACAGGAGACCGCTCCTACGAGCAGTACTTC.

The CDR3 sequence: CASSLAGEREKLFF. The DNA for the CDR3 is TGTGCCAGCAGTTTGGCAGGGGAGCGGGAAAAACTGTTTTTT. The chain couples TRBV28 to TRBJ1-4, with a possible D match to TRBD1 (6 bases). V was cut by 3 bases and J by 8 bases, with 13 bases left in between. The length of the CDR3 is 14 residues. The germline CDR1 and CDR2 sequences are MDHEN and SYDVKM.

V is TRBV7-6 and J is TRBJ2-7, with a possible D match to TRBD1 (5 bases). Trimming removed 5 bases at V and 2 bases at J, with 7 bases between. Germline values: CDR1 SGHVS, CDR2 FNYEAQ. This CDR3 has 12 amino acids. The CDR3 DNA sequence: TGTGCCAGCAGCCAGGGTACCTACGAGCAGTACTTC. This translates into CASSQGTYEQYF.

CDR3 bases: TGTGCCAGCAGCTTTTCCACGAATAATTCACCCCTCCACTTT. The encoded protein is CASSFSTNNSPLHF. The rearrangement links TRBV5-6 to TRBJ1-6; D ambiguous. V lost 2 bases, J lost 5 bases, and 8 bases lay in between. There are 14 residues in the CDR3. Germline values: CDR1 SGHDT, CDR2 YYEEEE.

This chain links TRBV2 with TRBJ2-5; the D gene could be TRBD1 or TRBD2 (5 bases each). Germline V lookup: CDR1 SNHLY, CDR2 FYNNEI. The ends were cut back, 5 bases at V and 1 base at J, with 11 bases in the middle. This CDR3 is 14 amino acids long. DNA for the CDR3: TGTGCCAGCAGTTACGCAGGGAGCCAAGAGACCCAGTACTTC. The encoded protein is CASSYAGSQETQYF.

This clone has a single count. The identical CDR3 is also encoded by other nucleotide sequences in the sample. The rearrangement joins TRBV4-3 to TRBJ2-1; 11 bases agree with TRBD2. The CDR3 is 16 amino acids. J gave up 3 bases and V 0 bases, and 1 base lay outside the gene matches. The germline V gene encodes CDR1 LGHNA and CDR2 YSLEER. The CDR3 loop reads CASSQDGLAGYNEQFF. In DNA form, the CDR3 reads TGCGCCAGCAGCCAAGATGGACTAGCGGGCTACAATGAGCAGTTCTTC.

The chain employs TRBV21-1 and TRBJ2-7; the table's D call, TRBD2, was not checked against the DNA. TRBV21-1 is a documented pseudogene. The CDR3 sequence is 16 residues long. The CDR3: CASVGLAGARSYEQYF. The CDR3 DNA reads TGTGCCAGCGTAGGACTAGCGGGAGCGAGGTCCTACGAGCAGTACTTC.

This chain links TRBV9 with TRBJ1-4, with D uncertain. This CDR3 is built from 15 residues. Germline CDR1 reads SGDLS; CDR2 reads YYNGEE. The V gene lost 3 bases and the J gene lost 5 bases, with 14 bases spanning the gap. In DNA form, the CDR3 reads TGTGCCAGCAGCGCCCGGGTAATAGGAAATGAAAAACTGTTTTTT. This translates into CASSARVIGNEKLFF.

This clone was detected ten times or more. CDR3 nucleotide sequence: TGTGCCAGAAGCCCCGGGACTAACAACAATGAGCAGTTCTTC. As protein: CARSPGTNNNEQFF. The chain uses TRBV5-3 and TRBJ2-1, with 7 bases identical to TRBD2. TRBV5-3 is an ORF for which the function is uncertain. V was pared by 4 bases and J by 5 bases, with 6 bases of the junction left unmatched. The CDR3 consists of 14 residues.

The CDR3 reads CASSPIAVGGPYNEQFF. The CDR3 bases are TGCGCCAGCAGCCCAATAGCAGTGGGAGGGCCGTACAATGAGCAGTTCTTC. The chain links TRBV5-1 to TRBJ2-1, with TRBD2 matching 7 bases. The CDR3 length is 17 residues. CDR1 SGHRS and CDR2 YFSETQ come from the germline V gene. V dropped 4 bases and J dropped 4; count of bases not matched to a gene: 14.

V usage is TRBV10-1 and J usage is TRBJ2-1; a possible D gene is TRBD1 (6 bases). Germline CDR1 WNHNN, CDR2 SYGVQD (reference sequence). Trimming cost V 3 bases and J 10 bases, with 13 bases left between them. This CDR3 has 13 residues. As DNA, the CDR3 is TGCGCCAGCAGTGATTCCACAGGGAGCGAGCAGTTCTTC. Residues: CASSDSTGSEQFF.

The J gene is TRBJ2-1, the V gene TRBV19, with 10 bases matching TRBD2. This CDR3 is built from 15 residues. Looked up from germline, CDR1 is LNHDA and CDR2 is SQIVND (reference sequence). With 7 bases clipped from V and 10 bases from J, the junction kept 13 bases outside the gene matches. The CDR3 spells CASTIAGGLQGEQFF. The CDR3 nucleotides are TGTGCCAGTACAATAGCGGGAGGCCTGCAGGGGGAGCAGTTCTTC.

This clone was recorded only once. The gene calls are TRBV28 and TRBJ2-2, with a weak D call TRBD2 (6 bases). Trimming took 6 bases from V and 6 from J, leaving 14 bases between them. This CDR3 is built from 14 residues. CDR1 is MDHEN, CDR2 SYDVKM, per germline. CDR3 residues: CASRSRDLSGELFF. Written as DNA, the CDR3 is TGTGCCAGCAGAAGCCGGGACTTGTCCGGGGAGCTGTTTTTT.

The chain combines TRBV5-1 with TRBJ1-1, with 8 positions matching TRBD1. The germline CDR1 and CDR2 sequences are SGHRS and YFSETQ. V was pared by 1 base and J by 9 bases, with 5 bases of the junction left unmatched. This CDR3 has 13 residues. CDR3 amino acids: CASSLTDRAKAFF. CDR3 nucleotide sequence: TGCGCCAGCAGCTTGACGGACAGGGCGAAAGCTTTCTTT.

The J gene is TRBJ1-5, the V gene TRBV27, with 7 bases fitting TRBD1. The germline V gene has CDR1 MNHEY and CDR2 SMNVEV (reference sequence). CDR3 length: 15 residues. After removal of 5 bases from V and 4 bases from J, the junction contained 8 bases not matched to a gene. CDR3: CASSNWDSPNQPQHF. The CDR3 region has the DNA TGTGCCAGCAGTAATTGGGACAGCCCTAATCAGCCCCAGCATTTT.

The V call is TRBV4-1, the J call TRBJ2-1; 12 positions match TRBD2. With 4 bases clipped from V and 9 bases from J, the junction kept 4 bases outside the gene matches. From germline, CDR1 is MGHRA and CDR2 YSYEKL. The CDR3 has 14 residues. CDR3 region: CASSPGLAGSEQFF. The DNA of the CDR3 is TGCGCCAGCAGCCCAGGACTAGCGGGAAGTGAGCAGTTCTTC.

The V and J genes are TRBV4-2 and TRBJ1-6; D remains unclear. Trimming cost V 0 bases and J 10 bases, with 7 bases left between them. CDR1 and CDR2 from the germline V gene are LGHNA and YNFKEQ. This CDR3 contains 13 residues. CDR3 protein: CASSQEVESPLHF. CDR3 DNA sequence: TGTGCCAGCAGCCAAGAGGTAGAATCACCCCTCCACTTT.

This chain uses TRBV2 with TRBJ2-3; TRBD2 aligns across 14 bases. Germline CDR1 and CDR2: SNHLY and FYNNEI. This CDR3 region has 19 residues. Germline trimming cut 6 bases from V and 1 base from J; bases unmatched to any gene: 12. The CDR3 loop reads CASRAGTSGRVAGTDTQYF. The CDR3 DNA reads TGTGCCAGCAGGGCCGGGACTAGCGGGAGAGTAGCGGGCACAGATACGCAGTATTTT.

The chain has TRBV2 and TRBJ2-2; 12 bases are a match to TRBD2. Trimming removed 5 bases from V and 4 bases from J; junction bases left unmatched: 2. Germline V gene lookup returns CDR1 SNHLY and CDR2 FYNNEI. The CDR3 is made up of 15 amino acids. The CDR3 region is CASSQLAGGTGELFF. The CDR3 DNA follows: TGTGCCAGCAGTCAACTAGCGGGGGGCACCGGGGAGCTGTTTTTT.

The rearrangement joins TRBV5-4 to TRBJ2-2, with D unresolved. The germline V and J ends were trimmed by 0 bases and 0 bases, with 6 bases remaining between them. Germline assignment: CDR1 SGHNT and CDR2 YYREEE (reference sequence). The CDR3 contains 15 residues. The CDR3 DNA reads as TGTGCCAGCAGCTTGGGGCGGTCGAACACCGGGGAGCTGTTTTTT. It is translated as CASSLGRSNTGELFF.

The sample holds a few counts of this clone. The chain joins TRBV29-1 to TRBJ2-7; a possible D gene is TRBD1 (6 bases). The CDR3 runs to 13 residues. CDR1 is SQVTM and CDR2 is ANQGSEA in the germline V gene. With 6 bases removed from V and 0 bases from J, the gap between germline ends came to 12 bases. The DNA of the CDR3 is TGCAGCGTGCACCGGGACAACTCCTACGAGCAGTACTTC. As protein: CSVHRDNSYEQYF.

The sample holds one count of this clone. The CDR3 is CASSLGGFLAFF. The CDR3 nucleotides are TGTGCCAGCAGCTTAGGAGGGTTCTTAGCTTTCTTT. The chain joins TRBV11-1 to TRBJ1-1, with D hard to call. The germline V and J ends were trimmed by 1 base and 10 bases, with 10 bases remaining between them. The germline gives CDR1 SGHAT, CDR2 FQDESV (reference sequence). There are 12 residues in the CDR3.

This clone was observed a single time. The rearrangement links TRBV29-1 to TRBJ2-7; 11 nucleotides line up with TRBD2. V shed 2 bases, J shed 4 bases, and the junction held 10 bases outside the gene matches. This CDR3 is built from 16 residues. Germline CDR1 is SQVTM and CDR2 is ANQGSEA. CDR3 region: CSVESPGTSGPYEQYF. CDR3 DNA sequence: TGCAGCGTTGAATCTCCCGGGACTAGCGGTCCTTACGAGCAGTACTTC.